This T cell receptor (beta chain) emerged from a study of shared clonotypes between healthy human individuals (TCRdb year 2020). Describing the broader study: Three men and two women, aged 18 to 49 years, made up the cohort. For each donor, CD4 naive and CD4 memory were each given three plates, CD8 naive was given two plates, and CD8 memory was given one plate. To estimate repertoire size and how much clonotypes are shared between individuals, the study performed deep sequencing of blood TCR repertoires from roughly five healthy adults. Libraries were prepared and TCR repertoires were sequenced by different laboratories using diverse techniques, in order to increase sequencing depth and limit assay-specific biases. Per donor, leukapheresis produced somewhere between about 0.8 and 9 billion PBMCs. General study outcomes and caveats: Based on pairwise subsampling, the degree of clonotype sharing among donors was expected to be affected by sequencing depth. Sampling was restricted to blood, and TCR repertoires in tissues likely differ from the TCR repertoires found in blood. About 5% of naive CD4, 3.5% of naive CD8, 2.3% of memory CD4, and less than 0.45% of memory CD8 clonotypes were shared across a few donors. Because the study included only a small number of donors, the genetic and exposure-history diversity represented was limited. Even with the large sequencing depth, rarefaction of the sorted-subset datasets indicated that sequencing was incomplete. Naive subsets generally had larger estimated clonotype richness than memory subsets did. Compared with non-shared clonotypes, clonotypes shared by all four sorted-subset donors had higher generation probabilities.

Using the deep immunoSEQ assay, TCR CDR3 regions were amplified from genomic DNA by multiplex PCR. Extracted genomic DNA from each cell subset was distributed evenly across all wells of several immunoSEQ 96-well plates, and each plate was treated as a replicate. Each replicate PCR for sorted subsets received around 200 ng genomic DNA, equal to about 29,000 T cell genomes. Purified libraries were measured with a Qubit 3.0 fluorometer, size-checked on a Bioanalyzer 2100, and measured again with the KAPA Library Quantification kit. Each immunoSEQ 96-well plate was sequenced on its own single-read 150-cycle Illumina NextSeq 550 flow cell. Per the source publication's procedure: Because the immunoSEQ output included only junctional sequences and no quality scores, the filtering could not be the same as the filtering used for full-length reads. To assign V/J genes and CDR3, sequences were annotated against IMGT germline references using PyIR, a Python wrapper for IgBLAST v1.9. Reads with weak V/J assignments (E-value above 1e-6), missing CDR3, stop codons, out-of-frame junctions, or ambiguous translated residues were removed. V3J clonotypes were defined as sequences sharing the same inferred V gene, J gene, and CDR3 amino acid sequence. To compute the percentage overlap between repertoires, the number of shared unique clonotypes was divided by the size of the smaller repertoire. Three approaches were used to assess repertoire richness: RTK rarefaction, the Chao1 estimator, and Recon v2.1 estimates of unobserved clonotypes. Generation probabilities were computed with OLGA for all TCRbeta clonotypes obtained by the gDNA method from a few donors. Here the immuneACCESS table is served through TCRdb, limited to in-frame sequences with V and J called. Missing clones are a known gap in these copies; in checked studies unresolved V genes cover under half, and the rest lacks a known reason. V and J calls and clone size are given by that table; D and trimming were obtained from the DNA. This sample lists roughly 650,000 clones; approximately 96% were detected once. The ten top clones hold roughly 0.12% of the sample.

CD8 naive samples consisted of CD45RO-negative cells that were positively selected for CCR7, yielding a CD45RA+CCR7+ population without TemRA cells. Healthy HIV-negative adults with no recently reported acute infections or vaccinations were included as donors. All donors were Caucasian adults living in Nashville, Tennessee, USA. Blood was collected by leukapheresis, and PBMCs were isolated by Ficoll-Histopaque density gradient centrifugation and then cryopreserved in liquid nitrogen vapor phase. Purity and quantity of every magnetically sorted T cell population were checked by analytical flow cytometry. From each sorted fraction, genomic DNA was isolated and quantified by UV absorbance on a Nanodrop 2000c. Counted from cysteine to phenylalanine, this CDR3 has 15 amino acids. Only CDR3 DNA is held: 45 bases, read in frame from base 1. The germline V gene yields MDHEN for CDR1 and SYDVKM for CDR2. Trimming accounts for 8 bases at V and 0 bases at J, while the number of junction bases matched to no gene is 3.

With respect to this clone: It has no known antigen specificity. No much larger clone exists at a distance of one base, and base qualities are not known.

Sample: naive CD8+ T cells sorted from blood. Interpreted using the paper, the cell subset or site label stands for: CD45RA+CCR7+. The chain couples TRBV28 to TRBJ2-1, and TRBD2 aligns with 11 junction nucleotides. The TCR comes from a woman between 25 and 40 years old in good health. CDR3 protein: CASETSGISYNEQFF. The bases read TGTGCCAGCGAGACTAGCGGGATCTCCTACAATGAGCAGTTCTTC.